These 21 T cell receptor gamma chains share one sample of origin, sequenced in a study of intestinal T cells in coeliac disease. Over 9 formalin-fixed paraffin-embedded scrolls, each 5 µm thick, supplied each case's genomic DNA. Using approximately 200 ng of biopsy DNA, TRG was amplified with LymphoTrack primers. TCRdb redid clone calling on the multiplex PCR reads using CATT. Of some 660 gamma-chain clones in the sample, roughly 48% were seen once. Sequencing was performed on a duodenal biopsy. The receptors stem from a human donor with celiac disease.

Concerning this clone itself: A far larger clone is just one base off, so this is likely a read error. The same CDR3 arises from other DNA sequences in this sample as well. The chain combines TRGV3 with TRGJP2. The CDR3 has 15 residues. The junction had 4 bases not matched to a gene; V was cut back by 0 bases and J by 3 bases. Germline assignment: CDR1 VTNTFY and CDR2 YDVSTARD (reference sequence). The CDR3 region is CATWDRPGSDWIKTF. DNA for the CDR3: TGTGCCACCTGGGACAGGCCTGGTAGTGATTGGATCAAGACGTTT.

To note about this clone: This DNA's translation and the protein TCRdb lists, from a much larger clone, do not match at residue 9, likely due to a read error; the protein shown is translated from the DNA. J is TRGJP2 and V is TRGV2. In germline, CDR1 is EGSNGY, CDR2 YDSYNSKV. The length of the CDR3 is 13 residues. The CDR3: CATLLNSDRIKTF. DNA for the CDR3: TGTGCCACCCTCTTAAATAGTGATCGGATCAAGACGTTT.

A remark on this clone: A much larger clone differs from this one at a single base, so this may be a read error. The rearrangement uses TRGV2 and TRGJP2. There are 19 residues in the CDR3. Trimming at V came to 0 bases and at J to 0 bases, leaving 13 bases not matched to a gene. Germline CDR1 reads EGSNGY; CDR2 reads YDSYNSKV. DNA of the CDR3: TGTGCCACCTGGGACGGGCCCTCCCCGCCGAATAGTAGTGATTGGATCAAGACGTTT. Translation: CATWDGPSPPNSSDWIKTF.

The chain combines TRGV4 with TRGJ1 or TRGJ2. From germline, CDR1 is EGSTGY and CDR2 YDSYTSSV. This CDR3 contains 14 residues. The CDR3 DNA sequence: TGTGCACCTGGGATGGTGGAAACTTATTATAAGAAACTCTTT. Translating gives CAPGMVETYYKKLF.

CDR3 bases: TGTGCGCCTGGGATAGGTCTCTATTATAAGAAACTCTTT. Translated, it gives CAPGIGLYYKKLF. The chain recombines TRGV8 with TRGJ1 or TRGJ2. The CDR3 covers 13 residues. Germline CDR1 is VENAVY and CDR2 is YDSYNSRV.

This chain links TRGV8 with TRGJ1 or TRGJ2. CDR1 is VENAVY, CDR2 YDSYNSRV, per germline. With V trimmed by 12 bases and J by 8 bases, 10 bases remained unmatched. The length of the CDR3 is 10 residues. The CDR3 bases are TGTGCCGACCGGCTCAATAAGAAACTCTTT. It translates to CADRLNKKLF.

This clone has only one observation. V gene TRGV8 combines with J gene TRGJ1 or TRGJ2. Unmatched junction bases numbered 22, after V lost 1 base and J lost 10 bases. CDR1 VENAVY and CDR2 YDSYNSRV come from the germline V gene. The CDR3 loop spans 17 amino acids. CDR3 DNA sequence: TGTGCCACCTGGGATAGTTGTTCCGTCCTTTTTATTATAAAGAAACTCTTT. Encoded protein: CATWDSCSVLFIIKKLF.

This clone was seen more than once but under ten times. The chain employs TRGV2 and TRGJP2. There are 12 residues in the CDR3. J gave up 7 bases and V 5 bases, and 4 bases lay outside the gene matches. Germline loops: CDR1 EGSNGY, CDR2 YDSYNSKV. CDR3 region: CATWGNDWIKTF. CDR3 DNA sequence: TGTGCCACCTGGGGAAATGATTGGATCAAGACGTTT.

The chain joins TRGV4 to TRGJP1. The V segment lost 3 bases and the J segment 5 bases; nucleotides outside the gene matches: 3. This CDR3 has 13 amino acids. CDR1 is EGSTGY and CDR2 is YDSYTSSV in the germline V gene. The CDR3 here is CATWDPTGWFKIF. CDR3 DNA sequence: TGTGCCACCTGGGATCCAACTGGTTGGTTCAAGATATTT.

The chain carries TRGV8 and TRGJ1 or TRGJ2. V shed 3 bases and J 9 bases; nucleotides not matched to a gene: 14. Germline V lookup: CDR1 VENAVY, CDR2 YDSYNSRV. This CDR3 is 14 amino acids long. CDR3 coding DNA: TGTGCCACCTGGGATTTGACAGGTAGCCTTAAGAAACTCTTT. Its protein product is CATWDLTGSLKKLF.

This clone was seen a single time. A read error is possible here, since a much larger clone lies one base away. The CDR3 here is CACWIRHVATSRTTGWFKIF. The CDR3 nucleotides are TGTGCCTGCTGGATTAGGCACGTCGCAACGTCTCGTACCACTGGTTGGTTCAAGATATTT. V and J are TRGV11 and TRGJP1. TRGV11 falls under the ORF class, with uncertain function. Trimming removed 0 bases from V and 1 base from J; junction bases left unmatched: 14. The CDR3 spans 20 residues.

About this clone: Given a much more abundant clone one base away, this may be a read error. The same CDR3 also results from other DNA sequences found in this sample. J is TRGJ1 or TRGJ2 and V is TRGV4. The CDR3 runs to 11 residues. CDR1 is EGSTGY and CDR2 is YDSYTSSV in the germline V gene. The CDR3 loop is CATWDDRRKLF. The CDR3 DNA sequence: TGCGCCACCTGGGATGATAGAAGGAAACTCTTT.

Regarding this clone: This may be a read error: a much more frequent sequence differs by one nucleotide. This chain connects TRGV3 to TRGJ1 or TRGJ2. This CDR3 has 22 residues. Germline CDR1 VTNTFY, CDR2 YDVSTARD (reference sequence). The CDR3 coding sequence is TGTGCCACCTGGGGCAGGCCCCATCGAACCACAATACTTAACCCCCTATATTATAAGAAACTCTTT. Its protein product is CATWGRPHRTTILNPLYYKKLF.

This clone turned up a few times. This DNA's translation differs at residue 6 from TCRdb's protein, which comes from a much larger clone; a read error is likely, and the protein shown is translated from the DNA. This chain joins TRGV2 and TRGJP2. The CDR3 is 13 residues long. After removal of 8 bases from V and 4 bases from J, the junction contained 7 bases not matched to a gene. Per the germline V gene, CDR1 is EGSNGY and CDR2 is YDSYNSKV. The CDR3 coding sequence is TGTGCCACCTCTTCTGCTAGTGATTGGATCAAGACGTTT. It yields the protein CATSSASDWIKTF.

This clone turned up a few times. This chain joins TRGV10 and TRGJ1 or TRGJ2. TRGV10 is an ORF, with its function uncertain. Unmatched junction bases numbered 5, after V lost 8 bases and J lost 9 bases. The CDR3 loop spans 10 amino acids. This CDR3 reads CAAWGFKKLF. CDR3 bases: TGTGCTGCGTGGGGATTTAAGAAACTCTTT.

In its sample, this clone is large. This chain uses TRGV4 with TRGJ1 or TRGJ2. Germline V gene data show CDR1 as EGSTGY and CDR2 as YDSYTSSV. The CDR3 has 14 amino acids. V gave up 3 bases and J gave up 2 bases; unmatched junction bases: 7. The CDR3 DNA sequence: TGTGCCACCTGGGATAGGCCTCATTATTATAAGAAACTCTTT. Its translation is CATWDRPHYYKKLF.

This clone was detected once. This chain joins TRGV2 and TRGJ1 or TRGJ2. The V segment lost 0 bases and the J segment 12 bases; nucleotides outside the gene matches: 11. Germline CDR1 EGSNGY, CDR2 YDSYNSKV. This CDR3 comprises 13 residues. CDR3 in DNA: TGTGCCACCTGGGACGGGTTCATTATAACGAAACTCTTT. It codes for CATWDGFIITKLF.

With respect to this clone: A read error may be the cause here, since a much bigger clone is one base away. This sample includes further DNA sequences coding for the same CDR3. The CDR3 region has the DNA TGTGCCACCTGGGACGGGCTGGGTGATTGGATTAAGACGTTT. Protein: CATWDGLGDWIKTF. The chain employs TRGV2 and TRGJP2. The length of the CDR3 is 14 residues. CDR1 and CDR2 from the germline V gene are EGSNGY and YDSYNSKV.

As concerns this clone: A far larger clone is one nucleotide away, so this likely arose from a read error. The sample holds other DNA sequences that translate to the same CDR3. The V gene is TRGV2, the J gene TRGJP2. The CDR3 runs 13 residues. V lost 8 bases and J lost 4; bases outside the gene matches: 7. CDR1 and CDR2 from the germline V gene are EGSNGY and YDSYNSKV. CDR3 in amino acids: CATSSVSDWIKTF. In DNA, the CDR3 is TGTGCCACCTCTTCCGTTAGTGATTGGATCAAGACGTTT.

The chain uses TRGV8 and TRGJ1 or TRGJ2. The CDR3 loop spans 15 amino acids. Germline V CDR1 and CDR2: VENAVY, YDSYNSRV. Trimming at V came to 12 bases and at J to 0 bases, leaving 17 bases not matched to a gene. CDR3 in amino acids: CAHLGPRKNYYKKLF. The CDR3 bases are TGTGCCCACCTGGGACCAAGGAAGAATTATTATAAGAAACTCTTT.

CDR3 sequence reads: CATWDLYTGWFKIF. The CDR3, as DNA: TGTGCCACCTGGGATCTCTACACTGGTTGGTTCAAGATATTT. The V and J genes are TRGV2 and TRGJP1. V lost 4 bases, J lost 4 bases, and 6 bases stayed unmatched. The CDR3 totals 14 residues. Looked up from germline, CDR1 is EGSNGY and CDR2 is YDSYNSKV.